A single sample gave rise to the 11 T cell receptor beta chains below, sequenced in a study of radiation and T cells in renal cell carcinoma. Regarding time point: blood 4 weeks post-SBRT, at nephrectomy. Noted treatment: 15 Gy SBRT to primary tumor, nephrectomy 4 weeks later. Clones were read by immunoSEQ multiplex PCR, and TCRdb kept only the in-frame ones, dropping some. The sample yields approximately 150,000 clones, 75% to 90% seen once. Sequences were derived from blood, sampled from a patient whose treatment included radiotherapy and nephrectomy. Every receptor here comes from a woman between 45 and 65 years old with renal cell carcinoma.

This clone came up many times. The chain carries TRBV5-1 and TRBJ1-1; D gene ambiguous. With 1 base removed from V and 7 bases from J, the gap between germline ends came to 5 bases. The CDR3 runs 11 residues. CDR1 and CDR2 from the germline V gene are SGHRS and YFSETQ. CDR3: CASSLRGEAFF. The DNA for the CDR3 is TGCGCCAGCAGCTTGCGAGGTGAAGCTTTCTTT. The full variable domain, completed using reference TRBV5-1 and TRBJ1-1, is KAGVTQTPRYLIKTRGQQVTLSCSPISGHRSVSWYQQTPGQGLQFLFEYFSETQRNKGNFPGRFSGRQFSNSRSEMNVSTLELGDSALYLCASSLRGEAFFGQGTRLTVV.

V gene TRBV5-4 combines with J gene TRBJ1-4; D is undetermined. V dropped 4 bases and J dropped 7 bases, with 20 bases sitting between them. Germline CDR1 and CDR2: SGHNT and YYREEE (reference sequence). The CDR3 loop spans 16 amino acids. The CDR3 region has the DNA TGTGCCAGCAGCCCAGAACCTTTAGTGGGAGGTGAAAAACTGTTTTTT. Residues: CASSPEPLVGGEKLFF.

The chain joins TRBV6-1 to TRBJ2-1, with D perhaps assigned TRBD1 or TRBD2 (6 bases each). Looked up from germline, CDR1 is MNHNS and CDR2 is SASEGT. V was cut by 8 bases and J by 0 bases, with 11 bases left in between. The CDR3 contains 14 residues. In DNA, the CDR3 is TGTGCCAGCGGGGGGCTCCGCTCCTACAATGAGCAGTTCTTC. This sequence encodes CASGGLRSYNEQFF.

The chain links TRBV7-9 to TRBJ1-4, with a weak D call TRBD1 (6 bases). V lost 1 base and J 5 bases, leaving 11 bases between the germline ends. The V gene's germline CDR1 is SEHNR and CDR2 FQNEAQ (reference sequence). The CDR3 spans 15 residues. CDR3 region: CASSLGGASNEKLFF. The CDR3, as DNA: TGTGCCAGCAGCTTAGGGGGGGCATCGAATGAAAAACTGTTTTTT.

This chain connects TRBV4-1 to TRBJ1-5; D might be TRBD1 (6 bases). CDR1 and CDR2 (germline): MGHRA, YSYEKL. Trimming left V 4 bases short and J 11 bases short, with 24 bases between. The CDR3 runs to 16 residues. Here the CDR3 reads CASSLLEGGGPGAQHF. CDR3 nucleotides: TGCGCCAGCAGCCTCCTAGAGGGGGGAGGCCCGGGGGCCCAGCATTTT.

This clone appeared many times. The CDR3 sequence: CAIMGSGSGNTIYF. CDR3 DNA: TGTGCCATCATGGGGTCCGGCTCTGGAAACACCATATATTTT. V is TRBV10-3 and J is TRBJ1-3; D unresolved. Trimming took off 7 bases at V and 0 bases at J, with 10 bases between the two ends. Germline lookup yields CDR1 ENHRY and CDR2 SYGVKD. The CDR3 covers 14 residues.

This sequence joins TRBV6-6 and TRBJ1-1; no clear D. This CDR3 is built from 13 residues. Per germline, CDR1 MNHNY and CDR2 SVGAGI (reference sequence). V was shortened by 10 bases and J by 3 bases, with 15 bases between the two germline ends. The chain's CDR3 is CATERQIDTEAFF. The CDR3 nucleotides read TGTGCCACCGAGAGGCAGATAGACACTGAAGCTTTCTTT.

The V and J genes are TRBV28 and TRBJ2-3; D remains unclear. The CDR3 runs 11 residues. Deletions cut 5 bases from V and 5 bases from J, with 5 bases between. Per the germline V gene, CDR1 is MDHEN and CDR2 is SYDVKM. CDR3 loop: CASSPRDTQYF. The DNA of the CDR3 is TGTGCCAGCAGTCCGCGAGATACGCAGTATTTT.

The chain uses TRBV5-1 and TRBJ2-6; D remains unclear. The CDR3 runs 16 residues. The V and J ends lost 4 bases and 0 bases respectively, with 11 bases between them. The germline V gene has CDR1 SGHRS and CDR2 YFSETQ. CDR3 in DNA: TGCGCCAGCAGCCCCGAGGCGCTCTCTGGGGCCAACGTCCTGACTTTC. Translation gives CASSPEALSGANVLTF.

The chain uses TRBV6-5 and TRBJ2-2; 9 positions match TRBD1. Germline V gene lookup returns CDR1 MNHEY and CDR2 SVGAGI. The ends lost 0 bases at V and 4 bases at J; junction bases unmatched: 3. The CDR3 runs to 16 residues. The CDR3 region is CASSYSQGARTGELFF. CDR3 coding DNA: TGTGCCAGCAGTTACTCACAGGGGGCACGCACCGGGGAGCTGTTTTTT.

This chain connects TRBV14 to TRBJ1-2; 9 positions match TRBD1. J gave up 4 bases and V 0 bases, and 3 bases lay outside the gene matches. Germline V gene data show CDR1 as SGHDN and CDR2 as FVKESK. There are 15 residues in the CDR3. CDR3 in DNA: TGTGCCAGCAGCCAAGATTGGACAGGGGTCTATGGCTACACCTTC. Translated: CASSQDWTGVYGYTF.